This paragraph reports one T cell receptor beta chain. This specimen comes from a study of shared clonotypes between healthy human individuals. The CDR3 covers 13 residues. V gave up 0 bases and J gave up 1 base, with 3 bases separating them. Germline CDR1 SGHVS, CDR2 FQNEAQ. Assay: immunoSEQ multiplex PCR; the TCRdb copy retains only in-frame clones and omits some. The sample comprises 2 million to 2.5 million clones, under 97% of which are singletons, and less than 0.15% rests with the top ten. Sequencing was carried out using naive CD4+ T cells sorted from blood. Subset noted: CD45RA+ positively selected. This receptor was obtained from a man between 18 and 29 years old in good health. The chain recombines TRBV7-8 with TRBJ2-5; the D is unclear. This CDR3 is CASSLATQETQYF. CDR3 DNA: TGTGCCAGCAGCTTAGCCACCCAAGAGACCCAGTACTTC.